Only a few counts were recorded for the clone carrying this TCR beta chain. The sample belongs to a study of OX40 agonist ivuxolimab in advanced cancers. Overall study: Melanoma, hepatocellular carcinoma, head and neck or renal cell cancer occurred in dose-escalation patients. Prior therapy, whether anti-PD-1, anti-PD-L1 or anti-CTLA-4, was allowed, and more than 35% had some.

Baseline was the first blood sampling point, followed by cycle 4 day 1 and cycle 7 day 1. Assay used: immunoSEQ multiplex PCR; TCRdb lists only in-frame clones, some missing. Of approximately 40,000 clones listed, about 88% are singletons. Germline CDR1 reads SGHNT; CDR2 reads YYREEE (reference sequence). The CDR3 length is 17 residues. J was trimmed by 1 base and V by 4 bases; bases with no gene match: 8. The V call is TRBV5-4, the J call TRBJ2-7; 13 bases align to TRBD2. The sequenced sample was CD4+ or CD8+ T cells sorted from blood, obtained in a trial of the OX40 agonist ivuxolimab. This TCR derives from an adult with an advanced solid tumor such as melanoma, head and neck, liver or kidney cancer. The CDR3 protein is CASSPFPTSGRSYEQYF. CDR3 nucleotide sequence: TGTGCCAGCAGCCCGTTCCCGACTAGCGGGAGGTCCTACGAGCAGTACTTC.